The next 11 T cell receptor beta chains were all read from a single sample in a study of CD8+ T cells in alopecia areata. The authors extracted RNA and reverse transcribed it into cDNA as the sequencing template. Some clones are missing from TCRdb's copy, which holds only in-frame ones; the method was immunoSEQ multiplex PCR. The table lists under 350,000 clones, about 62% of them singletons, with approximately 1.7% in the top ten. Documented treatment: oral pan-JAK inhibitor, 5-10 mg twice daily. Sequenced here: CD4+ T cells sorted from blood, sampled at week 24, from a patient treated with tofacitinib. The receptors shown here come from a human donor with alopecia areata.

The V call is TRBV2, the J call TRBJ2-7; D unclear. This CDR3 has 14 amino acids. CDR1 SNHLY and CDR2 FYNNEI come from the germline V gene. V was cut by 4 bases and J by 3 bases, with 13 bases left in between. The CDR3 DNA is TGTGCCAGCAGTGTGTCCTTTAGGAACTACGAGCAGTACTTC. Its translation: CASSVSFRNYEQYF.

J is TRBJ2-5 and V is TRBV7-9; unclear D gene. Trimming cost V 5 bases and J 3 bases, with 13 bases left between them. The CDR3 spans 14 residues. Germline loops: CDR1 SEHNR, CDR2 FQNEAQ (reference sequence). In DNA form, the CDR3 reads TGTGCCAGCAGCCGCAATTTCCCCAAAGAGACCCAGTACTTC. This gives the protein CASSRNFPKETQYF.

The CDR3 coding sequence is TGCACTCAGGGAAATGGGGATACGCAGTATTTT. It codes for CTQGNGDTQYF. The chain links TRBV20-1 to TRBJ2-3; a weak D match, TRBD1 (5 bases). Per germline, CDR1 DFQATT and CDR2 SNEGSKA (reference sequence). The CDR3 has 11 amino acids.

Only one count was recorded for this clone. This chain uses TRBV7-2 with TRBJ1-5; TRBD1 is a possible D gene (6 bases). Trimming stripped 3 bases from V and 3 bases from J, with 12 bases between. Germline V lookup: CDR1 SGHTA, CDR2 FQGNSA. The CDR3 contains 15 residues. In DNA, the CDR3 is TGTGCCAGCAGCTTGGCCAGGGGCGTCAATCAGCCCCAGCATTTT. It specifies CASSLARGVNQPQHF.

Remarks on this clone: At one end the junction does not follow the germline gene, possibly because of a read error. V usage is TRBV7-7 and J usage is TRBJ2-1, with a tentative D call TRBD1 (5 bases). This CDR3 has 15 residues. Germline V CDR1 and CDR2: SSHAT, FNYEAQ (reference sequence). CDR3 sequence reads: CASSLMSGSYNEQFF. CDR3 DNA: TGTGCTAGCAGCTTAATGTCAGGGTCCTACAATGAGCAGTTCTTC.

CDR3 sequence: CASSSQTGAAGANVLTF. The CDR3 DNA sequence: TGTGCCAGCAGCTCCCAGACAGGGGCTGCTGGGGCCAACGTCCTGACTTTC. The V call is TRBV7-9, the J call TRBJ2-6; 8 bases map to TRBD1. The germline V gene encodes CDR1 SEHNR and CDR2 FQNEAQ (reference sequence). The CDR3 has 17 amino acids. Losses at the gene ends were 4 bases for V and 2 bases for J; bases not matched to a gene: 7.

The chain uses TRBV5-1 and TRBJ1-6, with TRBD1 identical over 11 bases. CDR1 and CDR2 from the germline V gene are SGHRS and YFSETQ. The CDR3 is 15 amino acids. After removal of 0 bases from V and 7 bases from J, the junction contained 0 bases not matched to a gene. The CDR3 is CASSLGTGGNSPLHF. The CDR3 coding sequence is TGCGCCAGCAGCTTGGGGACAGGGGGCAATTCACCCCTCCACTTT.

This sequence joins TRBV18 and TRBJ1-2; perhaps TRBD1 as D (6 bases). The CDR3 extends over 14 amino acids. Germline-derived CDR1 and CDR2 are KGHSH and LQKENI. V lost 3 bases, J lost 3 bases, and 11 bases lay in between. This chain's CDR3 is CASSPIAGDYGYTF. CDR3 in DNA: TGTGCCAGCTCACCCATAGCAGGGGACTATGGCTACACCTTC.

CDR3 residues: CASSPEPSDQERYF. DNA for the CDR3: TGTGCCAGCAGCCCAGAGCCTTCTGACCAGGAACGGTACTTC. The J gene is TRBJ2-5, the V gene TRBV7-3; no definite D call. This CDR3 has 14 residues. Per the germline V gene, CDR1 is SGHTA and CDR2 is FQGTGA. Trimming removed 5 bases from V and 13 bases from J, with 23 bases in between. Based on the CDR3 plus reference TRBV7-3 and TRBJ2-5, the full variable domain is GAGVSQTPSNKVTEKGKYVELRCDPISGHTALYWYRQSLGQGPEFLIYFQGTGAADDSGLPNDRFFAVRPEGSVSTLKIQRTERGDSAVYLCASSPEPSDQERYFGPGTRLLVL.

V is TRBV10-3 and J is TRBJ1-6; D is undetermined. This CDR3 is 16 amino acids long. CDR1 is ENHRY and CDR2 is SYGVKD in the germline V gene. Deletions cut 0 bases from V and 7 bases from J, with 13 bases between. The CDR3 sequence is CAISESGGLVNSPLHF. Written as DNA, the CDR3 is TGTGCCATCAGTGAGTCGGGAGGGTTGGTGAATTCACCCCTCCACTTT.

The chain joins TRBV27 to TRBJ1-5; D is perhaps TRBD1 (5 bases). CDR1 and CDR2 (germline): MNHEY, SMNVEV (reference sequence). V lost 8 bases and J lost 2, with 13 bases in between. CDR3 size: 14 residues. CDR3 sequence: CASARGLGNQPQHF. CDR3 DNA sequence: TGTGCCAGCGCAAGGGGTCTTGGCAATCAGCCCCAGCATTTT.